The next 10 T cell receptor beta chains were all read from a single sample in a study of cytomegalovirus exposure and HLA in healthy donors. The PCR ran on 60 Vbeta and 13 Jbeta primers. TCRdb's table, derived via immunoSEQ multiplex PCR, lists solely in-frame clones and lacks some. The sample lists 100,000 to 150,000 clones, around 78% occurring once. Sample: PBMCs. The receptor source for this set is a man over 45 in good health and CMV-seronegative.

V is TRBV14 and J is TRBJ2-7; TRBD1 might be the D (5 bases). V was trimmed by 4 bases and J by 2 bases, leaving 12 bases between them. The germline V gene has CDR1 SGHDN and CDR2 FVKESK. The CDR3 has 14 residues. The CDR3 here is CASSLTDAAYEQYF. As DNA, the CDR3 is TGTGCCAGCAGCCTGACAGACGCCGCCTACGAGCAGTACTTC.

This rearrangement joins TRBV5-6 to TRBJ2-3; TRBD1 aligns across 11 bases. The germline V gene has CDR1 SGHDT and CDR2 YYEEEE. The CDR3 is 16 residues long. The trim removed 2 bases at V and 4 bases at J, leaving 6 bases unmatched. The CDR3 here is CASSFGQGARSDTQYF. CDR3 DNA: TGTGCCAGCAGCTTTGGACAGGGGGCTCGGTCAGATACGCAGTATTTT.

This rearrangement joins TRBV11-2 to TRBJ1-5; D gene ambiguous. The CDR3 spans 13 residues. Looked up from germline, CDR1 is SGHAT and CDR2 is FQNNGV. V gave up 3 bases and J gave up 7 bases, with 10 bases separating them. Here the CDR3 DNA reads TGTGCCAGCAGCTTCGGGGTATCCCAGCCCCAGCATTTT. It is translated as CASSFGVSQPQHF.

The CDR3 DNA is TGTGCCAGCAGAATGGACTCGGCCACTGAAGCTTTCTTT. This gives the protein CASRMDSATEAFF. This sequence joins TRBV6-5 and TRBJ1-1; D unresolved. The ends were cut back, 6 bases at V and 4 bases at J, with 12 bases in the middle. Germline CDR1 MNHEY, CDR2 SVGAGI. This CDR3 spans 13 amino acids.

CDR3 coding DNA: TGTGCCACCACCCTTGGACAGGCCGACTTGAACACTGAAGCTTTCTTT. Its translation is CATTLGQADLNTEAFF. The genes are TRBV19 and TRBJ1-1; 7 nucleotides match TRBD1. This CDR3 comprises 16 residues. Germline lookup yields CDR1 LNHDA and CDR2 SQIVND (reference sequence). V dropped 10 bases and J dropped 0; count of bases not matched to a gene: 14.

The V gene is TRBV6-1, the J gene TRBJ1-1, with 8 bases lining up with TRBD1. J gave up 8 bases and V 8 bases, and 7 bases lay outside the gene matches. The CDR3 spans 12 residues. CDR1 is MNHNS, CDR2 SASEGT, per germline. The CDR3 DNA reads TGTGCCAGCGCCCGGACAGGGACCGAAGCTTTCTTT. Translated, it gives CASARTGTEAFF.

The V and J genes are TRBV7-9 and TRBJ1-2, with a tentative D call TRBD1 (5 bases). Germline CDR1 SEHNR, CDR2 FQNEAQ (reference sequence). This CDR3 spans 14 amino acids. Trimming shortened V by 5 bases and J by 2 bases, and 12 bases separated the two germline ends. This CDR3 is CASSPNGGNYGYTF. CDR3 sequence (DNA): TGTGCCAGCAGCCCAAATGGGGGGAACTATGGCTACACCTTC.

The rearrangement joins TRBV5-4 to TRBJ1-4; TRBD1 matches at 11 bases. The V gene's germline CDR1 is SGHNT and CDR2 YYREEE (reference sequence). Trimming at V came to 0 bases and at J to 8 bases, leaving 0 bases not matched to a gene. The CDR3 runs 14 residues. The CDR3 nucleotides read TGTGCCAGCAGCTTGGGGACAGGGGGCGAAAAACTGTTTTTT. Its protein product is CASSLGTGGEKLFF. Full variable domain (rest looked up from reference TRBV5-4 and TRBJ1-4): ETGVTQSPTHLIKTRGQQVTLRCSSQSGHNTVSWYQQALGQGPQFIFQYYREEENGRGNFPPRFSGLQFPNYSSELNVNALELDDSALYLCASSLGTGGEKLFFGSGTQLSVL.

The chain uses TRBV7-2 and TRBJ2-5; TRBD1 agrees at 10 bases. V gave up 1 base and J gave up 9 bases; unmatched junction bases: 14. Germline lookup yields CDR1 SGHTA and CDR2 FQGNSA. This CDR3 is built from 17 residues. The CDR3 DNA reads TGTGCCAGCAGCTTAGAAGCCCCCGGGACAGGGGATGAGGCCCAGTACTTC. Its translation: CASSLEAPGTGDEAQYF.

The V and J genes are TRBV7-6 and TRBJ1-4, with no clear D. The CDR3 has 15 residues. The V gene's germline CDR1 is SGHVS and CDR2 FNYEAQ. Trimming cost V 1 base and J 4 bases, with 10 bases left between them. The CDR3, as DNA: TGTGCCAGCAGCTTAGGAGTTCCGGGTAATGAAAAACTGTTTTTT. This translates into CASSLGVPGNEKLFF.